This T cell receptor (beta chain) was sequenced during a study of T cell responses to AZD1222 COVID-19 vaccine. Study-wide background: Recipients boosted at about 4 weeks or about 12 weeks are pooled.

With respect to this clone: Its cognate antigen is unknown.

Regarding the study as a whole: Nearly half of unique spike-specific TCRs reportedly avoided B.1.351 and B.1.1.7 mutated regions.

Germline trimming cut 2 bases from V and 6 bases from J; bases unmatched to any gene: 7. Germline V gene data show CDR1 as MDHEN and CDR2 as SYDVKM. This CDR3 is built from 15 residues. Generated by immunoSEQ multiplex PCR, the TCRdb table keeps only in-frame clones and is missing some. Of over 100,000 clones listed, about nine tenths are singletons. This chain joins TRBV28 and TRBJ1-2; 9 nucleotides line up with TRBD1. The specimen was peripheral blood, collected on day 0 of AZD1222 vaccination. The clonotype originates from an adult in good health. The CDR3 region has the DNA TGTGCCAGCAGTTTACCGGGACAGGGACGCGATGGCTACACCTTC. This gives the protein CASSLPGQGRDGYTF.